Detailed here is one T cell receptor (beta chain). The source of the sample is a study of graft-versus-host responses after intestinal transplantation. Intraepithelial plus lamina propria lymphocytes were released by processing graft tissue. Trimming removed 5 bases at V and 5 bases at J, with 15 bases between. In germline, CDR1 is SGHAT, CDR2 FQNNGV. This CDR3 has 14 residues. Method: immunoSEQ multiplex PCR; TCRdb's copy keeps in-frame clones and lacks some. The sample consists of some 2,000 clones, approximately 83% of them appearing once. The gene calls are TRBV11-2 and TRBJ2-5; D unresolved. The sequenced sample was ileum tissue, obtained 55 to 60 days after intestinal transplant. The sequence came from a human patient who received an intestinal transplant, so some T cells may come from the graft donor. For the CDR3, the DNA is TGTGCCAGCAGCCCCCCGGGTCTAGGTGAGACCCAGTACTTC. This gives the protein CASSPPGLGETQYF.